The rows below give T cell receptor beta chains drawn from one sample of a study of identical twins. TCRdb redid the calling of the 5' RACE reads with MiXCR, one entry per CDR3 protein. There are 450,000 to 650,000 distinct CDR3 sequences in the sample; roughly 9.5% occur only once, and around 3.2% lies in the top ten. These records were also assigned to another study, of yellow fever vaccine responses in identical twins.

What was sequenced was PBMCs. The receptor set was obtained from a woman in her late teens or twenties in good health. CDR3s include the opening cysteine and the closing phenylalanine or tryptophan. A D gene is named only where the DNA matches it firmly. Size is stated for part of the rows, as once, few or many counts, or as a class when the clone is expanded.

V gene,J gene,D gene,clone size,CDR3 protein,CDR3 DNA
TRBV4-3,TRBJ2-1,TRBD2,-,CASSQRGLAGGNEQFF,TGCGCCAGCAGCCAACGAGGACTAGCGGGAGGCAATGAGCAGTTCTTC
TRBV15,TRBJ1-1,-,few,CATSRDRRGTTEAFF,TGTGCCACCAGCAGAGATAGGAGGGGGACCACTGAAGCTTTCTTT
TRBV7-7,TRBJ2-2,-,few,CASSLAAGTGELFF,TGTGCTAGCAGCTTAGCGGCCGGGACCGGGGAGCTGTTTTTT
TRBV4-1,TRBJ2-2,-,-,CASSQEQGFVTGELFF,TGCGCCAGCAGCCAAGAACAGGGTTTTGTCACCGGGGAGCTGTTTTTT
TRBV12-3/TRBV12-4,TRBJ2-3,-,-,CASSFRGVADTQYF,TGTGCCAGCAGTTTCAGAGGGGTGGCAGATACGCAGTATTTT
TRBV6-5,TRBJ2-5,-,once,CASSYSNRLGDMETQYF,TGTGCCAGCAGTTACTCGAATAGGTTAGGGGATATGGAGACCCAGTACTTC
TRBV4-3,TRBJ2-7,-,many,CASSTQVGGQYEQYF,TGCGCCAGCAGCACACAAGTCGGGGGACAGTACGAGCAGTACTTC
TRBV29-1,TRBJ2-7,-,many,CSVVLPSYEQYF,TGCAGCGTTGTTCTTCCCTCCTACGAGCAGTACTTC
TRBV7-3,TRBJ2-5,TRBD2,-,CAICSRVPGLAGGETQYF,TGTGCCATCTGTTCTCGGGTACCTGGACTAGCGGGAGGTGAGACCCAGTACTTC
TRBV7-2,TRBJ1-1,-,few,CASSSRGNTEALF,TGTGCCAGCAGCTCCCGGGGCAACACTGAAGCTCTCTTT
TRBV18,TRBJ2-7,-,few,CASSAARYEQYF,TGTGCCAGCTCAGCGGCGCGGTACGAGCAGTACTTC
TRBV2,TRBJ2-7,-,few,CASRDTGGAYEQYF,TGTGCCAGCAGGGATACAGGGGGGGCGTACGAGCAGTACTTC
TRBV7-2,TRBJ2-1,TRBD2,-,CASSLVGLAGGRNEQFF,TGTGCCAGCAGCTTAGTGGGACTAGCGGGGGGGCGGAATGAGCAGTTCTTC
TRBV14,TRBJ2-3,-,many,CASSQGRGGVTDTQYF,TGTGCCAGCAGCCAAGGGCGAGGGGGGGTCACAGATACGCAGTATTTT
TRBV4-2,TRBJ2-7,TRBD2,few,CASSQGLAALEQYF,TGTGCCAGCAGCCAGGGACTAGCGGCGCTCGAGCAGTACTTC
TRBV29-1,TRBJ2-3,-,-,CSVAAGYTDTQYF,TGCAGCGTGGCGGCGGGATACACAGATACGCAGTATTTT
TRBV20-1,TRBJ1-5,-,few,CSAMGRKQPQHF,TGCAGTGCTATGGGGAGAAAACAGCCCCAGCATTTT
TRBV12-3/TRBV12-4,TRBJ2-2,-,many,CASIPFRGANTGELFF,TGTGCCAGCATCCCCTTCCGGGGCGCGAACACCGGGGAGCTGTTTTTT
TRBV24-1,TRBJ2-7,-,many,CATTNRDGYEQYF,TGTGCCACCACCAACCGGGACGGCTACGAGCAGTACTTC
TRBV27,TRBJ1-2,-,-,CASRGDPGPYGYTF,TGTGCCAGCCGCGGGGACCCAGGGCCCTATGGCTACACCTTC
TRBV4-3,TRBJ2-7,TRBD2,-,CASSQDPPGAGDYEQYF,TGCGCCAGCAGCCAAGATCCCCCCGGAGCGGGGGACTACGAGCAGTACTTC
TRBV27,TRBJ2-1,-,-,CASSFAAYNEQFF,TGTGCCAGCAGTTTTGCAGCCTACAATGAGCAGTTCTTC
TRBV6-2/TRBV6-3,TRBJ2-1,-,few,CASSLLGTEQFF,TGTGCCAGCAGTCTACTAGGAACCGAGCAGTTCTTC
TRBV29-1,TRBJ2-3,-,-,CSAEARTATDTQYF,TGCAGCGCCGAGGCCCGGACAGCGACAGATACGCAGTATTTT
TRBV3-1,TRBJ2-2,TRBD2,-,CASSQVAGRSAGELFF,TGTGCCAGCAGCCAAGTGGCCGGGAGGAGTGCCGGGGAGCTGTTTTTT
TRBV6-5,TRBJ2-1,-,-,CASSYLKGNNEQFF,TGTGCCAGCAGTTACTTGAAGGGGAATAATGAGCAGTTCTTC
TRBV7-2,TRBJ2-7,TRBD2,few,CASSSPGLAGGLAEQYF,TGTGCCAGCAGCTCCCCGGGACTAGCGGGGGGCCTGGCAGAGCAGTACTTC
TRBV29-1,TRBJ2-1,-,many,CSVDDLRTSAEQFF,TGCAGCGTAGACGACTTGAGAACTTCGGCTGAGCAGTTCTTC
TRBV12-3/TRBV12-4,TRBJ1-3,-,-,CASSAGNSIYF,TGTGCCAGCAGTGCGGGAAACTCCATATATTTT
TRBV7-9,TRBJ2-7,TRBD1,-,CASSQTGAGEQYF,TGTGCCAGCAGCCAGACAGGGGCCGGTGAGCAGTACTTC
TRBV7-9,TRBJ2-7,TRBD2,-,CASSWIAGYEQYF,TGTGCCAGCAGCTGGATAGCGGGTTACGAGCAGTACTTC
TRBV3-1,TRBJ1-2,-,many,CASSHRLGNYGYTF,TGTGCCAGCAGCCATCGATTGGGGAACTATGGCTACACCTTC
TRBV7-9,TRBJ2-1,-,few,CATLWPDNNEQFF,TGTGCCACCCTGTGGCCAGATAACAATGAGCAGTTCTTC
TRBV9,TRBJ2-5,-,few,CASSAGQNSQETQYF,TGTGCCAGCAGCGCCGGACAGAATTCTCAAGAGACCCAGTACTTC
TRBV5-1,TRBJ2-7,-,few,CASRSGGVWGTASYEQYF,TGCGCCAGCAGGTCTGGAGGCGTTTGGGGGACTGCCTCCTACGAGCAGTACTTC
TRBV6-1,TRBJ1-5,-,-,CASKRGGSAGPQHF,TGTGCCAGCAAAAGGGGGGGCAGTGCAGGGCCCCAGCATTTT
TRBV29-1,TRBJ2-2,-,few,CSVQGPGSQNTGELFF,TGCAGCGTACAGGGACCCGGGAGTCAAAACACCGGGGAGCTGTTTTTT
TRBV28,TRBJ2-3,TRBD1,-,CASKSTGTGIDIDTQYF,TGTGCCAGCAAAAGTACTGGGACAGGGATTGACATAGATACGCAGTATTTT
TRBV6-2/TRBV6-3,TRBJ2-5,-,many,CASSYGKRETQYF,TGTGCCAGCAGTTACGGGAAGAGAGAGACCCAGTACTTC
TRBV12-3/TRBV12-4,TRBJ2-7,TRBD2,few,CASSYRGGTHLEQYF,TGTGCCAGCAGTTATAGGGGAGGGACCCACCTCGAGCAGTACTTC
TRBV7-9,TRBJ2-1,TRBD2,-,CASSLGGGGRGNEQFF,TGTGCCAGCAGCTTAGGTGGCGGGGGAAGGGGCAATGAGCAGTTCTTC
TRBV20-1,TRBJ2-7,TRBD2,-,CSAEGASGHYEQYF,TGCAGTGCCGAAGGGGCTAGCGGACACTACGAGCAGTACTTC
TRBV7-6,TRBJ2-5,TRBD1,-,CASRDTDRGLQETQYF,TGTGCCAGCAGAGACACGGACAGGGGGCTCCAAGAGACCCAGTACTTC
TRBV5-6,TRBJ2-3,TRBD2,-,CASSLLLAGATGDTQYF,TGTGCCAGCAGCTTACTCCTAGCGGGGGCCACAGGGGATACGCAGTATTTT
TRBV10-3,TRBJ2-1,-,-,CAISEGGIINEQFF,TGTGCCATCAGTGAAGGTGGGATTATCAATGAGCAGTTCTTC
TRBV6-5,TRBJ2-3,-,few,CASSFGVGSVSTDTQYF,TGTGCCAGCAGTTTCGGTGTCGGGTCAGTCAGCACAGATACGCAGTATTTT
TRBV18,TRBJ2-7,TRBD1,few,CASSPQTGEGSYEQYF,TGTGCCAGCTCACCCCAGACAGGGGAAGGATCCTACGAGCAGTACTTC
TRBV6-1,TRBJ1-1,TRBD1,-,CASSVPGQGFLFAFF,TGTGCCAGCAGTGTGCCGGGACAGGGATTTTTGTTTGCTTTCTTT
TRBV5-1,TRBJ1-3,-,-,CASSRDGADFGNTIYF,TGCGCCAGCAGCCGGGATGGGGCGGACTTTGGAAACACCATATATTTT
TRBV3-1,TRBJ2-7,-,few,CASSLMGGYEQYF,TGTGCCAGCAGCTTGATGGGGGGCTACGAGCAGTACTTC
TRBV4-3,TRBJ2-1,-,many,CASSLRLRVPNNEQFF,TGCGCCAGCAGCCTTCGACTTCGGGTACCTAACAATGAGCAGTTCTTC
TRBV6-2/TRBV6-3,TRBJ2-2,-,-,CASSTQDYRESGELFF,TGTGCCAGCAGCACGCAGGACTACCGGGAGAGCGGGGAGCTGTTTTTT
TRBV25-1,TRBJ1-2,-,many,CASSEYQGSNGYTF,TGTGCCAGCAGTGAATATCAGGGATCAAATGGCTACACCTTC
TRBV27,TRBJ2-3,-,-,CASKKEGRGDTQYF,TGTGCCAGCAAAAAGGAGGGCCGAGGAGATACGCAGTATTTT
TRBV27,TRBJ2-3,-,many,CASSLFMRTPSTDTQYF,TGTGCCAGCAGTTTATTTATGAGAACGCCTTCCACAGATACGCAGTATTTT